These T cell receptor beta chains were read from a single sample in a study of blood T cell repertoires in COVID-19. Some clones are missing from TCRdb's copy, which holds only in-frame ones; the method was immunoSEQ multiplex PCR. The data hold roughly 200,000 clones, with 65% to 85% observed a single time. Sample: peripheral blood. These receptors came from a woman aged 40 to 49 with COVID-19, enrolled during active disease. CDR3s include the opening cysteine and the closing phenylalanine or tryptophan. D genes are given only for firm matches. The size field is filled for only some rows; it gives once, few, many or a size class.

j_call v_call d_call clone_size cdr3_nt cdr3_aa
TRBJ2-2 TRBV9 NA NA TGTGCCAGCAGCGTTCAGGAGTTCGGACTGTACACCGGGGAGCTGTTTTTT CASSVQEFGLYTGELFF
TRBJ1-1 TRBV27 NA NA TGTGCCAGCAGTTTAGGTCCGGGGGAAGCTTTCTTT CASSLGPGEAFF
TRBJ1-1 TRBV19 NA NA TGTGCCAGTAGTATAAGTTTACTGGGGGGCACTGAAGCTTTCTTT CASSISLLGGTEAFF
TRBJ2-7 TRBV28 NA NA TGTGCCAGCAGTTTGCCTTCCGTAGAAGAGACGCGAGGTCAAGCCTACTACGAGCAGTACTTC CASSLPSVEETRGQAYYEQYF
TRBJ2-7 TRBV5-1 NA NA TGCGCCAGCAGCTCTGACAGTGAACAAAAACTATTTGCCGAGCAGTACTTC CASSSDSEQKLFAEQYF
TRBJ2-7 TRBV20-1 TRBD1 NA TGCAGTGCTACTGACAGGGGCTACGAGCAGTACTTC CSATDRGYEQYF
TRBJ1-1 TRBV11-2 TRBD1 NA TGTGCCAGCAGCAGAAACAGGGACAGTGAAGCTTTCTTT CASSRNRDSEAFF
TRBJ1-2 TRBV12-3/TRBV12-4 NA NA TGTGCCAGCACCCGGCGGGGGCAGGATGGCTACACCTTC CASTRRGQDGYTF
TRBJ2-1 TRBV5-8 TRBD1 NA TGTGCCAGCAGCGCTTACAGGGGGCGCCTCGGCAATGAGCAGTTCTTC CASSAYRGRLGNEQFF
TRBJ2-2 TRBV27 NA NA TGTGCCAGCAACTTAGTGGGGGCGCGGGTCACCGGGGAGCTGTTTTTT CASNLVGARVTGELFF
TRBJ2-3 TRBV6-2/TRBV6-3 NA NA TGTGCCAGCAGTTTTCCCCCTGGGCACAGAACAGATACGCAGTATTTT CASSFPPGHRTDTQYF
TRBJ2-1 TRBV28 NA NA TGTGCCAGCAGTTCCGACCGAGGCGAGTTCTTC CASSSDRGEFF
TRBJ1-5 TRBV6-1 TRBD1 NA TGTGCCAGCAGTGCCCCCACAGGGGGCGCGAGCAATCAGCCCCAGCATTTT CASSAPTGGASNQPQHF
TRBJ1-2 TRBV10-1 NA few TGCGCCAGCAGCGAGAACGGGAACTATGGCTACACCTTC CASSENGNYGYTF
TRBJ2-5 TRBV28 NA once TGTGCCAGCCTTAAACAAGAGACCCAGTACTTC CASLKQETQYF
TRBJ1-2 TRBV28 NA NA TGTGCCAGCAGTTTCCCGTTAGGACAGTCGAACTATGGCTACACCTTC CASSFPLGQSNYGYTF
TRBJ1-3 TRBV13 NA NA TGTGCCAGCAGCTTATTAGGCAGGGCTGGAAACACCATATATTTT CASSLLGRAGNTIYF
TRBJ1-4 TRBV6-5 NA NA TGTGCCAGCAGTTACGGCGGGGGCGTCAATGAAAAACTGTTTTTT CASSYGGGVNEKLFF
TRBJ2-3 TRBV3-1/TRBV3-2 TRBD1 NA TGTGCCAGCAGTCCAGGGGGCGGCACAGATACGCAGTATTTT CASSPGGGTDTQYF
TRBJ1-3 TRBV7-9 TRBD1 NA TGTGCCAGCAGCGTCGGGACAGGGGGAAACACCATATATTTT CASSVGTGGNTIYF
TRBJ1-1 TRBV5-1 NA NA TGCGCCAGCAGCCAACCCGGCGGGAACACTGAAGCTTTCTTT CASSQPGGNTEAFF
TRBJ2-7 TRBV7-8 TRBD1 NA TGTGCCAGCACCTCCCCCTCCGGGACAGGGGGCCGCGAGCAGTACTTC CASTSPSGTGGREQYF
TRBJ1-2 TRBV19 NA NA TGTGCCAGTAGTTCCCTCTCTCGGGTTGGCTACACCTTC CASSSLSRVGYTF
TRBJ2-5 TRBV6-6 TRBD2 NA TGTGCCAGCAGTGGTAGCGGGAGTTGGCAAGAGACCCAGTACTTC CASSGSGSWQETQYF
TRBJ2-3 TRBV6-5 NA NA TGTGCCAGCAGGTCACAGGTGTCGGGTACAGATACGCAGTATTTT CASRSQVSGTDTQYF
TRBJ1-5 TRBV5-1 NA NA TGCGCCAGCAGCTTGGGACCGGGGGTTGATCAGCCCCAGCATTTT CASSLGPGVDQPQHF